The 2 T cell receptor beta chains in this list originate from one sample, sequenced in a study of cytomegalovirus exposure and HLA in healthy donors. 60 Vbeta and 13 Jbeta primers were used in PCR. Sequencing used immunoSEQ multiplex PCR; TCRdb keeps in-frame clones, though not all of them. Of some 170,000 clones detected, 75% to 85% appear once; the ten largest clones hold around a tenth. Sequencing was done on a sample of PBMCs. These receptor sequences come from a man aged 45-65 years in good health and CMV-seropositive.

The chain joins TRBV10-3 to TRBJ2-5, with 8 bases matching TRBD2. The germline CDR1 and CDR2 sequences are ENHRY and SYGVKD. The CDR3 has 13 amino acids. Unmatched junction bases numbered 8, after V lost 10 bases and J lost 4 bases. The CDR3 region has the DNA TGTGCCACCAAACGGGAGGGCTTAGAGACCCAGTACTTC. Its translation: CATKREGLETQYF.

This chain joins TRBV1 and TRBJ2-1; the table's TRBD2 call for D was not verified on the DNA. TRBV1 is marked as a pseudogene. This CDR3 region has 15 residues. The CDR3 DNA reads as TGCACCAGCACCCCCTTAGCGGGAGGGCGGAATGAGCAGTTCTTC. This codes for CTSTPLAGGRNEQFF.